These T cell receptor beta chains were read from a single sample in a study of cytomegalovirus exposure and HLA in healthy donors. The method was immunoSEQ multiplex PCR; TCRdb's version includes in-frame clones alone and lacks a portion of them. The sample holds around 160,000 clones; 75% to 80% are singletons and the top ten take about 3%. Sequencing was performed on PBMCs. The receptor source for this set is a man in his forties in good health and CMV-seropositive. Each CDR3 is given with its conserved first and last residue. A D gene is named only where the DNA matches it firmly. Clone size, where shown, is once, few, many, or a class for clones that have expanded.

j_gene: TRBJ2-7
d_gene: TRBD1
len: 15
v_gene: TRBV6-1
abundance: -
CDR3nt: TGTGCCAGCAGAGCGGACAGGGGGAATGCTTACGAGCAGTACTTC
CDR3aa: CASRADRGNAYEQYF

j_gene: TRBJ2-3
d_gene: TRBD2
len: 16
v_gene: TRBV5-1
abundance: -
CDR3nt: TGCGCCAGCAGCTTGGGGGCTAGCGGGAGGACAGATACGCAGTATTTT
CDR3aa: CASSLGASGRTDTQYF

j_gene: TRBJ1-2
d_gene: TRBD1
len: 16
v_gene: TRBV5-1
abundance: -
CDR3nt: TGCGCCAGCAGCCCACAACCGAGGACAGGTTTTTATGGCTACACCTTC
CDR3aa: CASSPQPRTGFYGYTF

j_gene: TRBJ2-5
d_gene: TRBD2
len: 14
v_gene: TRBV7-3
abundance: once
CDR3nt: TGTGCCAGCAGCCCAGGACTAGCGGGAGAGACCCAGTACTTC
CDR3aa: CASSPGLAGETQYF

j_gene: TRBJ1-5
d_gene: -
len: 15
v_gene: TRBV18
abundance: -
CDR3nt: TGTGCCAGCTCACCAGCTCAGGGTGATAATCAGCCCCAGCATTTT
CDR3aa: CASSPAQGDNQPQHF

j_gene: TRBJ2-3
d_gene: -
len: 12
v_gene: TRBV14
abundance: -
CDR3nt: TGTGCCAGCAGCCCAAGCACAGATACGCAGTATTTT
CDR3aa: CASSPSTDTQYF

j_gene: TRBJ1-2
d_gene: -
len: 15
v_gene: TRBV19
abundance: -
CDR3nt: TGTGCCAGTAGTATGGGAGCAGATACTAACTATGGCTACACCTTC
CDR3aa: CASSMGADTNYGYTF

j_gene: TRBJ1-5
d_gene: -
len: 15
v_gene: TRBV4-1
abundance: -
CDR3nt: TGCGCCAGCAGCCAGGGAGGAGGGGGGGGTCAGCCCCAGCATTTT
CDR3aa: CASSQGGGGGQPQHF

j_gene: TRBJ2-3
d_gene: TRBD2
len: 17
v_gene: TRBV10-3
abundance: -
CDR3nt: TGTGCCATCAGTGCCCAGATACTAGCGGAGGGGGGAGATACGCAGTATTTT
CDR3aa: CAISAQILAEGGDTQYF

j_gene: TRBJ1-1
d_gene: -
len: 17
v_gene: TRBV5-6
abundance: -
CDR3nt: TGTGCCAGCAGCTTGGACCCGGGGGACCGACGGAACACTGAAGCTTTCTTT
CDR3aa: CASSLDPGDRRNTEAFF

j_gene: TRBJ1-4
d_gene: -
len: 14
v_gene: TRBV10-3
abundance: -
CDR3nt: TGTGCCATCAGTGATCCACAGGGTTGGGAAAAACTGTTTTTT
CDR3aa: CAISDPQGWEKLFF

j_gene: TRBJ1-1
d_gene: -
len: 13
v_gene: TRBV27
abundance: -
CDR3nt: TGTGCCAGCAGTTGGGAGGGGAACACTGAAGCTTTCTTT
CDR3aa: CASSWEGNTEAFF

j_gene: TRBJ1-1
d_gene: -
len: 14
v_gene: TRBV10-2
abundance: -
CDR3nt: TGCGCCAGCAGTGTCAGTCCCGTAAACACTGAAGCTTTCTTT
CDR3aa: CASSVSPVNTEAFF

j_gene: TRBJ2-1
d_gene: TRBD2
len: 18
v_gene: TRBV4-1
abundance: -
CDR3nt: TGCGCCAGCAGCCAGTATGTCCCGGGACTAGCGACAAACAATGAGCAGTTCTTC
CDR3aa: CASSQYVPGLATNNEQFF